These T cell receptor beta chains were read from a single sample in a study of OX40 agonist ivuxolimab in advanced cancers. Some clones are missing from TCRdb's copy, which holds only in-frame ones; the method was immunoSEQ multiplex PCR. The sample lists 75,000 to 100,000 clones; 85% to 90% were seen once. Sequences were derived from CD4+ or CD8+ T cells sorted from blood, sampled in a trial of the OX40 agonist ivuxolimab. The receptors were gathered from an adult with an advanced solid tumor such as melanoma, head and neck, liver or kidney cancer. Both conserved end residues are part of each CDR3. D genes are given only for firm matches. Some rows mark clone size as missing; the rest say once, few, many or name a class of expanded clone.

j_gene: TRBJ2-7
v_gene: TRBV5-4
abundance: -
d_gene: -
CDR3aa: CASSSTTGNPYEQYF
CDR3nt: TGTGCCAGCAGCTCAACGACAGGAAATCCCTACGAGCAGTACTTC

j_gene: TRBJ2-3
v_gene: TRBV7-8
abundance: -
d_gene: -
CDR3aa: CASSPGARYRTDTQYF
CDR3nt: TGTGCCAGCAGCCCAGGGGCACGGTATCGCACAGATACGCAGTATTTT

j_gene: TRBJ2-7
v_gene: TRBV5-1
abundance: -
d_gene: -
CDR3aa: CASSLGQGPTEQYF
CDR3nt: TGCGCCAGCAGCTTGGGGCAGGGGCCGACCGAGCAGTACTTC

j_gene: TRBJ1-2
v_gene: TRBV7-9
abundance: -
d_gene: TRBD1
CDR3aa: CASSLEQGAPHTF
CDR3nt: TGTGCCAGCAGCTTAGAGCAGGGGGCCCCACACACCTTC

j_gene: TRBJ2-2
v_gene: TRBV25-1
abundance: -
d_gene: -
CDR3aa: CASSERDTGELFF
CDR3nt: TGTGCCAGCAGTGAACGGGATACCGGGGAGCTGTTTTTT

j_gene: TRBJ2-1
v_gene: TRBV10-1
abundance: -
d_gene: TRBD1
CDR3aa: CASSRDRGSGEQFF
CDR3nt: TGCGCCAGCAGCCGGGACAGGGGTTCGGGTGAGCAGTTCTTC

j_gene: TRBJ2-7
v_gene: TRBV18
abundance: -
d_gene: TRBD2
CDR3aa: CASSPPTSGRHEQYF
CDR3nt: TGTGCCAGCTCACCACCGACTAGCGGGAGACACGAGCAGTACTTC

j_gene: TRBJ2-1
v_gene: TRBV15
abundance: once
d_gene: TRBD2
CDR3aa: CATSRDQASGRGEQFF
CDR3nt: TGTGCCACCAGCAGAGATCAGGCTAGCGGGAGGGGTGAGCAGTTCTTC

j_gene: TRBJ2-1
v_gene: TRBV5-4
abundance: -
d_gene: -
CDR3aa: CASSVDFYNEQFF
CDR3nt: TGTGCCAGCAGCGTGGACTTCTACAATGAGCAGTTCTTC

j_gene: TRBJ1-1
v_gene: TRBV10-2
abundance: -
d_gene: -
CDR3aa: CASTTGLETSF
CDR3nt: TGCGCCAGTACCACAGGTCTAGAGACTTCATTT

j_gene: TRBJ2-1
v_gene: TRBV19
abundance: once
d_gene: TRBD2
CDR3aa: CASSIGTGGDEQFF
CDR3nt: TGTGCCAGTAGTATAGGGACGGGAGGGGATGAGCAGTTCTTC

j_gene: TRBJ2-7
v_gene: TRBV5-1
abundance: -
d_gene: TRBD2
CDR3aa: CASSAIAGGPYEQYF
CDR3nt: TGCGCCAGCAGCGCGATAGCGGGAGGGCCCTACGAGCAGTACTTC

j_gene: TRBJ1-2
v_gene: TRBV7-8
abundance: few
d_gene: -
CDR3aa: CASSLGIDGSYGYTF
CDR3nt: TGTGCCAGCAGCTTAGGGATTGACGGCTCCTATGGCTACACCTTC

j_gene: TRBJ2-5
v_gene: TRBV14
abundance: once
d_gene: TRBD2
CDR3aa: CASSQVPSGIPQYF
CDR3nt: TGTGCCAGCAGCCAAGTGCCTAGCGGGATCCCCCAGTACTTC

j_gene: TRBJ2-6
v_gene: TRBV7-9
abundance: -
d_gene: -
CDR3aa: CASSLATDRVSGANVLTF
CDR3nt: TGTGCCAGCAGCTTAGCTACAGATAGGGTATCTGGGGCCAACGTCCTGACTTTC

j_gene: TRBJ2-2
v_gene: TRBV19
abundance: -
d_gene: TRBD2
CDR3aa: CASSPREAGELFF
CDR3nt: TGTGCCAGTAGTCCTCGGGAGGCCGGGGAGCTGTTTTTT

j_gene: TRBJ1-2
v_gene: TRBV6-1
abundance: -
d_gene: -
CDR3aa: CASSAVRGVYGYTF
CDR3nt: TGTGCCAGCAGTGCCGTCAGGGGTGTCTATGGCTACACCTTC

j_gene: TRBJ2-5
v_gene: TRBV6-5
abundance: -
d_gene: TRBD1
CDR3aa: CASSDRTGKTQYF
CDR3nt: TGTGCCAGCAGTGATAGGACAGGAAAGACCCAGTACTTC

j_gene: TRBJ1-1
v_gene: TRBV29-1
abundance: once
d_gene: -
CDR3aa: CSVVTGTMNTEAFF
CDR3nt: TGCAGCGTTGTTACAGGGACCATGAACACTGAAGCTTTCTTT

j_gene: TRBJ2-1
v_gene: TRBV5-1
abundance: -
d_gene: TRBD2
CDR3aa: CASTLSGTYNEQFF
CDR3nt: TGCGCCAGCACCCTTAGCGGGACGTACAATGAGCAGTTCTTC

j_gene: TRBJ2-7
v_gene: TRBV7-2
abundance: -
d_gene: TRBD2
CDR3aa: CASSTLAGEYEQYF
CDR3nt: TGTGCCAGCAGCACCTTAGCGGGAGAATACGAGCAGTACTTC

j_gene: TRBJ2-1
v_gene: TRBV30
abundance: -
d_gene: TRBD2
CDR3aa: CAWSVLGLADNEQFF
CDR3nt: TGTGCCTGGAGTGTACTTGGACTAGCGGACAATGAGCAGTTCTTC

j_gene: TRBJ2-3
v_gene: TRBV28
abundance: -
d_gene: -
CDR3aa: CASSLPTQSDTQYF
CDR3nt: TGTGCCAGCAGTTTGCCGACCCAGTCAGATACGCAGTATTTT

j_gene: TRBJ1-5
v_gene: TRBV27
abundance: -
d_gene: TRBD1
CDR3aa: CASSPTTGGAQPQHF
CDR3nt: TGTGCCAGCAGTCCCACTACAGGGGGAGCTCAGCCCCAGCATTTT

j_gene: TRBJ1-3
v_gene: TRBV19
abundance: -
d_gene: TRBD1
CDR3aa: CASRRGLDINTIYF
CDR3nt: TGTGCCAGCCGCAGGGGGCTAGATATAAACACCATATATTTT

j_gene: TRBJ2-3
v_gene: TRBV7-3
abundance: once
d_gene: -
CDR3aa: CASSLLSSSDTQYF
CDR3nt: TGTGCCAGCAGCTTACTCAGTAGCTCGGATACGCAGTATTTT

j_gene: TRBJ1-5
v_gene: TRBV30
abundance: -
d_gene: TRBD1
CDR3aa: CAWSLQGERQHF
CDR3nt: TGTGCCTGGAGTCTCCAGGGGGAGCGGCAGCATTTT

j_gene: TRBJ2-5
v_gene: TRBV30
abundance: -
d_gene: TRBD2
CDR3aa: CAWSRAAGGEETQYF
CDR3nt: TGTGCCTGGTCACGAGCGGCGGGAGGGGAGGAGACCCAGTACTTC

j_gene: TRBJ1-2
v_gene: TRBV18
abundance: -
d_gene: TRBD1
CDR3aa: CASSQGGTYGYTF
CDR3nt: TGTGCCAGCTCCCAGGGGGGAACCTATGGCTACACCTTC

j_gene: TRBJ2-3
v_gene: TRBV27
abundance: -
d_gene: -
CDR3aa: CASSFYGSTDTQYF
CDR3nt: TGTGCCAGCAGTTTTTACGGAAGCACAGATACGCAGTATTTT

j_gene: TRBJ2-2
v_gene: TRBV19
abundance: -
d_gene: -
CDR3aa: CASTSEVELFF
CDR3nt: TGTGCCAGCACGAGTGAAGTGGAGCTGTTTTTT

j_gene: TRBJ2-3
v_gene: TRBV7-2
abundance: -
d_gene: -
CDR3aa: CASSLGGYTDTQYF
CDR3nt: TGTGCCAGCAGCTTAGGGGGTTACACAGATACGCAGTATTTT

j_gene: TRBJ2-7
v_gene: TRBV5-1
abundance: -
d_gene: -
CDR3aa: CASSSRESYEQYF
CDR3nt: TGCGCCAGCAGCTCCCGGGAATCCTACGAGCAGTACTTC

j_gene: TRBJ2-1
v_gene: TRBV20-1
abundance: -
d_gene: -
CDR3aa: CSGYKDEQFF
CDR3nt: TGCAGTGGATACAAGGATGAGCAGTTCTTC

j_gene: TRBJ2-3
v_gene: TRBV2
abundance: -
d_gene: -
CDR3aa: CASSPRTSTDTQYF
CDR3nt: TGTGCCAGCAGTCCGAGGACAAGCACAGATACGCAGTATTTT

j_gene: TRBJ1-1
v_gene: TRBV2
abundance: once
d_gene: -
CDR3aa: CASRLSQGSEAFF
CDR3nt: TGTGCCAGCAGGTTATCCCAGGGTAGTGAAGCTTTCTTT

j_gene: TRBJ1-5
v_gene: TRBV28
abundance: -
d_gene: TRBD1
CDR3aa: CASRGGTGYQPQHF
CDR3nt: TGTGCCAGCAGGGGAGGGACAGGTTATCAGCCCCAGCATTTT

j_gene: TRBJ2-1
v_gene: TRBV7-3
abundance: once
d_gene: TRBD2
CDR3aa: CASSLTGGDNEQFF
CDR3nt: TGTGCCAGCAGCCTAACGGGAGGCGACAATGAGCAGTTCTTC

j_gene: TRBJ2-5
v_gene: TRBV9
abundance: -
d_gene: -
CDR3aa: CASSVGGGEETQYF
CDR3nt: TGTGCCAGCAGCGTAGGAGGCGGGGAAGAGACCCAGTACTTC

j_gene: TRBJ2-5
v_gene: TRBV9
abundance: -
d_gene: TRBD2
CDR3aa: CASSVNPSGGQETQYF
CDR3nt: TGTGCCAGCAGCGTAAATCCCAGCGGGGGCCAAGAGACCCAGTACTTC

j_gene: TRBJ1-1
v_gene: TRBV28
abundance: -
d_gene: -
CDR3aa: CASSLQYTEAFF
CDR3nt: TGTGCCAGCAGTTTACAGTACACTGAAGCTTTCTTT

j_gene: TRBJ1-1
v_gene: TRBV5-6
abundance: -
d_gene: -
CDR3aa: CASSLGVRTEAFF
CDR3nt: TGTGCCAGCAGCTTGGGGGTGCGAACTGAAGCTTTCTTT

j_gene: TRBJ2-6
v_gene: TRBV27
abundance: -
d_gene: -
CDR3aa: CASRELPGANVLTF
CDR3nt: TGTGCCAGCAGAGAGCTCCCTGGGGCCAACGTCCTGACTTTC

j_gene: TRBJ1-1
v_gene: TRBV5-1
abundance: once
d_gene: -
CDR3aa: CASSLGDGEAFF
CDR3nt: TGCGCCAGCAGCTTGGGGGACGGAGAAGCTTTCTTT

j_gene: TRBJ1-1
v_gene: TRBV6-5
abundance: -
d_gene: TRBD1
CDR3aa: CASRGTGNTEAFF
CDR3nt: TGTGCCAGCCGGGGGACAGGGAACACTGAAGCTTTCTTT

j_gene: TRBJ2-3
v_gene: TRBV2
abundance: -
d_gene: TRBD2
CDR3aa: CASTTSESSGSWVTQYF
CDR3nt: TGTGCCAGCACCACTTCAGAATCTAGCGGGAGTTGGGTTACGCAGTATTTT

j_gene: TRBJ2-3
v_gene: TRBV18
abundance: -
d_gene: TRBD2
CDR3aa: CASSPNGLASSTDTQYF
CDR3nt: TGTGCCAGCTCCCCCAACGGACTAGCGAGTAGCACAGATACGCAGTATTTT

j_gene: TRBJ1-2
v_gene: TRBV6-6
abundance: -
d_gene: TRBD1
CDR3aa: CASSPGTGTVEGYTF
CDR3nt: TGTGCCAGCAGTCCCGGGACAGGGACCGTAGAGGGCTACACCTTC

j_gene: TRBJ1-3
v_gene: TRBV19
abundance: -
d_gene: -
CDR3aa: CASTNSGNTIYF
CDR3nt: TGTGCCAGCACGAACTCTGGAAACACCATATATTTT

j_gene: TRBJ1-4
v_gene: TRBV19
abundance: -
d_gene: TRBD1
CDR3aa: CASSTETGKHPANEKLFF
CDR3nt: TGTGCCAGTAGTACCGAGACAGGGAAGCATCCAGCTAATGAAAAACTGTTTTTT

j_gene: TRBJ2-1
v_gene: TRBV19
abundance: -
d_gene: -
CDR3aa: CASSIEVEYNEQFF
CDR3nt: TGTGCCAGTAGTATAGAGGTCGAATACAATGAGCAGTTCTTC

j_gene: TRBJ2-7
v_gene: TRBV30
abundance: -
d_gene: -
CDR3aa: CAWSVSGITDEQYF
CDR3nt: TGTGCCTGGAGTGTATCGGGGATTACGGACGAGCAGTACTTC

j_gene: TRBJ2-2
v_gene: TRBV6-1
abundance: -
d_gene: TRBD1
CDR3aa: CASSEVTGDETGELFF
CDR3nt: TGTGCCAGCAGTGAAGTAACAGGGGATGAAACCGGGGAGCTGTTTTTT

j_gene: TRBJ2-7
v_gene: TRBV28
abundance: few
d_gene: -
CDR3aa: CATIGGQGIGEQYF
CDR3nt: TGTGCCACCATTGGGGGCCAGGGTATCGGCGAGCAGTACTTC

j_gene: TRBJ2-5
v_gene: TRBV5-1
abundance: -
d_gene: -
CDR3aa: CASSPGTPFGGETQYF
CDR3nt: TGCGCCAGCAGCCCGGGGACACCCTTTGGGGGAGAGACCCAGTACTTC

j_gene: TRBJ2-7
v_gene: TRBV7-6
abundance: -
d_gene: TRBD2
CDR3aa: CASSLGLAREQYF
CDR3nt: TGTGCCAGCAGCTTAGGACTAGCGAGGGAGCAGTACTTC

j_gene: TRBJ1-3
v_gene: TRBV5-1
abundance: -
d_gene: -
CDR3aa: CASSLTDSGNTIYF
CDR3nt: TGCGCCAGCAGCTTGACGGACTCTGGAAACACCATATATTTT

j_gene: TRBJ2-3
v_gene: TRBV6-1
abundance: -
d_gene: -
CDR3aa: CASSDRGHRTDTQYF
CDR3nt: TGTGCCAGTTCCGACCGTGGACACCGCACAGATACGCAGTATTTT

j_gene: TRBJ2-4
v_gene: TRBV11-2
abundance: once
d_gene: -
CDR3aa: CASSLTPGADKNIQYF
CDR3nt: TGTGCCAGCAGCTTAACGCCCGGGGCAGACAAAAACATTCAGTACTTC

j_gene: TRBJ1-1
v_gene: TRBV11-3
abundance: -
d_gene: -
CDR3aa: CASSLGPGTEAFF
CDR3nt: TGTGCCAGCAGCTTAGGCCCAGGGACTGAAGCTTTCTTT